A few counts support the clone carrying this T cell receptor (beta chain). Sequencing used immunoSEQ multiplex PCR; TCRdb keeps in-frame clones, though not all of them. The data show about 37,000 clones, around 85% seen once. The data originate from a study of CD4 T cells in relation to SARS-CoV-2 and coronaviruses. Germline CDR1 LNHDA, CDR2 SQIVND (reference sequence). The germline V and J ends were trimmed by 3 bases and 7 bases, with 12 bases remaining between them. The CDR3 length is 13 residues. The origin of this receptor is an adult with COVID-19. Sequenced sample: memory CD4+ T cells from PBMCs. This chain connects TRBV19 to TRBJ1-2; maybe TRBD1 (5 bases). Here the CDR3 DNA reads TGTGCCAGTAGTATCGAGGGACGGCGTGGCTACACCTTC. This sequence encodes CASSIEGRRGYTF.